These 8 T cell receptor beta chains came from one sample sequenced in a study of blood T cell repertoires in COVID-19. Sequencing was performed with immunoSEQ multiplex PCR; in TCRdb, only in-frame clones are kept and a portion is missing. The sample holds some 300,000 clones; approximately 86% are singletons and the top ten take roughly 2.3%. Material for sequencing was peripheral blood. These receptors came from a man in his late teens or twenties with active or convalescent COVID-19.

This chain connects TRBV7-7 to TRBJ2-1, with 9 positions matching TRBD1. V shed 5 bases, J shed 3 bases, and the junction held 5 bases outside the gene matches. The CDR3 loop spans 15 amino acids. Germline V CDR1 and CDR2: SSHAT, FNYEAQ (reference sequence). In nucleotides, the CDR3 is TGTGCCAGCAGCCCAAGACAGGGGGTCTACAATGAGCAGTTCTTC. This translates into CASSPRQGVYNEQFF.

The J gene is TRBJ2-6, the V gene TRBV23-1; a weak D match, TRBD1 (5 bases). TRBV23-1 is an ORF for which the function is uncertain. The CDR3 sequence is 17 residues long. With 4 bases removed from V and 0 bases from J, the gap between germline ends came to 13 bases. The DNA for the CDR3 is TGCGCCAGCAGTCGCCTGACAGTTATCTCTGGGGCCAACGTCCTGACTTTC. This codes for CASSRLTVISGANVLTF.

J is TRBJ1-1 and V is TRBV6-6, with D possibly matching TRBD1 (6 bases). Trimming removed 5 bases at V and 11 bases at J, with 21 bases between. The CDR3 sequence is 14 residues long. Germline V gives CDR1 MNHNY, CDR2 SVGAGI (reference sequence). In nucleotides, the CDR3 is TGTGCCAGCAGTCCCCAAGACAGGCTAGGAGAGGCTTTCTTT. Amino acids: CASSPQDRLGEAFF.

CDR3 in amino acids: CASSRFLQETQYF. The CDR3 DNA is TGTGCCAGCAGCCGGTTCCTACAAGAGACCCAGTACTTC. V is TRBV14 and J is TRBJ2-5; no definite D call. V was trimmed by 4 bases and J by 2 bases, leaving 8 bases between them. The CDR3 runs 13 residues. From germline, CDR1 is SGHDN and CDR2 FVKESK.

The gene calls are TRBV11-2 and TRBJ2-7, with 7 bases lining up with TRBD1. Germline V gene data show CDR1 as SGHAT and CDR2 as FQNNGV. This CDR3 has 15 amino acids. V was clipped by 0 bases and J by 4 bases; unmatched bases: 6. CDR3 nucleotides: TGTGCCAGCAGCTTAGAATCTGCAGGGGGTTACGAGCAGTACTTC. The encoded protein is CASSLESAGGYEQYF.

This chain joins TRBV7-9 and TRBJ1-6, with D possibly TRBD1 on 6 matching bases. CDR1 and CDR2 (germline): SEHNR, FQNEAQ (reference sequence). The CDR3 length is 14 residues. Trimming cost V 4 bases and J 8 bases, with 12 bases left between them. CDR3 loop: CASSSGASYSPLHF. DNA for the CDR3: TGTGCCAGCAGCTCAGGGGCGTCATATTCACCCCTCCACTTT. Full variable domain (remainder filled in from reference TRBV7-9 and TRBJ1-6): DTGVSQNPRHKITKRGQNVTFRCDPISEHNRLYWYRQTLGQGPEFLTYFQNEAQLEKSRLLSDRFSAERPKGSFSTLEIQRTEQGDSAMYLCASSSGASYSPLHFGNGTRLTVT.

The chain has TRBV2 and TRBJ1-6; 8 nucleotides match TRBD1. Germline assignment: CDR1 SNHLY and CDR2 FYNNEI. This CDR3 region has 15 residues. The junction had 8 bases not matched to a gene; V was cut back by 7 bases and J by 6 bases. The DNA for the CDR3 is TGTGCCAGCAACCCGGGACAGGATTTTAATTCACCCCTCCACTTT. This encodes CASNPGQDFNSPLHF.

The chain employs TRBV5-5 and TRBJ1-5; D is perhaps TRBD1 (6 bases). The V end lost 3 bases, the J end lost 3 bases, and 10 bases lay between the germline ends. CDR1 and CDR2 from the germline V gene are SGHKS and YYEKEE (reference sequence). CDR3 size: 14 residues. The CDR3 sequence: CASSSGQFNQPQHF. Written as DNA, the CDR3 is TGTGCCAGCAGCTCAGGACAGTTCAATCAGCCCCAGCATTTT.